This T cell receptor (beta chain) was documented in a study of long-term antiretroviral therapy in people with HIV. Study-wide background: The earliest samples came about a decade before the 2015 immediate-ART recommendation.

Assay version v3.0 of immunoSEQ was used, and it was run at survey level. Using immunoSEQ multiplex PCR, the repertoire was profiled, and TCRdb retains in-frame clones only, with some absent. The data contain more than 20,000 clones, over 70% of them singletons. A remark on this clone: Germline is not matched at one junction end, which may reflect a read error.

This CDR3 is built from 14 residues. Germline-derived CDR1 and CDR2 are SSHAT and FNYEAQ (reference sequence). The rearrangement joins TRBV7-7 to TRBJ2-1; 7 nucleotides match TRBD1. Here the sequenced sample was unsorted PBMCs, taken 3 years after starting antiretroviral therapy. This TCR was sampled from a man between 18 and 35 years old with HIV. As DNA, the CDR3 is TGTGCTAGCAGCTTTGAGGGGGCCATCAATGAGCAGTTCTTC. Protein sequence: CASSFEGAINEQFF.